Below are 30 T cell receptor beta chains sequenced from a single sample in a study of cytomegalovirus exposure and HLA in healthy donors (dated by TCRdb to about 2017). The library was obtained by the immunoSEQ multiplex PCR assay. A mixture of 60 forward primers for TCR Vbeta segments and 13 reverse primers for TCR Jbeta segments was used in the multiplex PCR. TCRdb limited this immuneACCESS table to in-frame rearrangements with V and J called. A share of clones is missing; checked studies link under half to unresolved V genes, and the rest is unexplained. The sample table contains about 95,000 clones; only one count was recorded for around 82% of them. The biggest ten clones account for 3% to 4% of the sample. The sample taken for sequencing was PBMCs. These receptors originate from a man aged 30 to 39 in good health and CMV-seropositive.

The CDR3 coding sequence is TGTGCCAGCCTCCCGCGGAGTAATGACGAGCAGTACTTC. It yields the protein CASLPRSNDEQYF. The chain combines TRBV6-6 with TRBJ2-7, with D uncertain. Deletions cut 8 bases from V and 5 bases from J, with 16 bases between. The CDR3 totals 13 residues. The germline V gene encodes CDR1 MNHNY and CDR2 SVGAGI (reference sequence).

V gene TRBV30 combines with J gene TRBJ1-5, with 8 bases that match TRBD1. The CDR3 is 15 amino acids. Germline trimming cut 7 bases from V and 3 bases from J; bases unmatched to any gene: 11. The germline V gene has CDR1 GTSNPN and CDR2 SVGIG (reference sequence). CDR3 DNA sequence: TGTGCCTCGGACTCCGGACAGGGAGTCAATCAGCCCCAGCATTTT. It codes for CASDSGQGVNQPQHF.

J is TRBJ2-7 and V is TRBV11-3, with TRBD2 matching 14 bases. Germline loops: CDR1 SGHNT, CDR2 YENEEA. The CDR3 extends over 15 amino acids. Germline trimming cut 5 bases from V and 5 bases from J; bases unmatched to any gene: 5. The CDR3 region has the DNA TGTGCCAGCAGCATGGGGACTAGCGGGAGAGACGAGCAGTACTTC. Protein: CASSMGTSGRDEQYF.

The chain uses TRBV28 and TRBJ2-7; 7 positions match TRBD1. V shed 2 bases, J shed 4 bases, and the junction held 8 bases outside the gene matches. The CDR3 extends over 15 amino acids. Germline-derived CDR1 and CDR2 are MDHEN and SYDVKM. For the CDR3, the DNA is TGTGCCAGCAGTTTACAAGAGGGACAGAGATACGAGCAGTACTTC. Its protein product is CASSLQEGQRYEQYF.

A word on this clone: One end of the junction fails to match germline, which may point to a read error. At the DNA level, this CDR3 is encoded by other sequences in the same sample as well. This chain uses TRBV28 with TRBJ1-1, with a weak D call TRBD1 (6 bases). The CDR3 consists of 14 residues. Germline V gives CDR1 MDHEN, CDR2 SYDVKM. CDR3 amino acids: CASSFRGQNTEAFF. In nucleotides, the CDR3 is TGTGCCAGCAGTTTCAGGGGCCAGAACACTGAGGCTTTCTTT.

Here the CDR3 reads CASRDGGTDTQYF. The CDR3, as DNA: TGTGCCAGCAGGGACGGGGGAACAGATACGCAGTATTTT. This chain uses TRBV5-4 with TRBJ2-3; D may be TRBD2 (6 bases). The ends were cut back, 5 bases at V and 3 bases at J, with 10 bases in the middle. The CDR3 consists of 13 residues. The V gene's germline CDR1 is SGHNT and CDR2 YYREEE (reference sequence). The full variable domain, rest sourced from reference TRBV5-4 and TRBJ2-3, is ETGVTQSPTHLIKTRGQQVTLRCSSQSGHNTVSWYQQALGQGPQFIFQYYREEENGRGNFPPRFSGLQFPNYSSELNVNALELDDSALYLCASRDGGTDTQYFGPGTRLTVL.

The chain employs TRBV11-2 and TRBJ2-3; a weak D match, TRBD1 (6 bases). CDR3 length equals 15 residues. Per the germline V gene, CDR1 is SGHAT and CDR2 is FQNNGV. V was pared by 2 bases and J by 1 base, with 10 bases between. In DNA, the CDR3 is TGTGCCAGCAGCTTATTGGGGGCTGGCACAGATACGCAGTATTTT. It encodes CASSLLGAGTDTQYF.

DNA of the CDR3: TGTGCCAGCAGCGTCGGGGGGGCGAACACCGGGGAGCTGTTTTTT. Encoded protein: CASSVGGANTGELFF. The rearrangement links TRBV7-9 to TRBJ2-2; 8 bases match TRBD2. The CDR3 has 15 amino acids. The V gene end was trimmed by 5 bases and the J gene end by 0 bases; junction bases not matched to a gene: 2. Germline V gene lookup returns CDR1 SEHNR and CDR2 FQNEAQ (reference sequence).

This clone was seen only once. The V call is TRBV9, the J call TRBJ2-5, with 8 nucleotides matching TRBD1. The CDR3 consists of 18 residues. After removal of 0 bases from V and 1 base from J, the junction contained 11 bases not matched to a gene. CDR1 and CDR2 (germline): SGDLS, YYNGEE. CDR3 loop: CASSVGGQASLLQETQYF. CDR3 DNA sequence: TGTGCCAGCAGCGTAGGGGGACAGGCGTCCCTCCTCCAAGAGACCCAGTACTTC.

V gene TRBV7-2 combines with J gene TRBJ1-5; TRBD1 is a possible D gene (5 bases). The CDR3 is 17 amino acids. Trimming left V 1 base short and J 1 base short, with 14 bases between. The germline gives CDR1 SGHTA, CDR2 FQGNSA. The CDR3 nucleotides read TGTGCCAGCAGCTTAGGGCCAGGGAAGCTAAGCAATCAGCCCCAGCATTTT. Protein product: CASSLGPGKLSNQPQHF. Drawing the rest from reference TRBV7-2 and TRBJ1-5, the complete variable domain is GAGVSQSPSNKVTEKGKDVELRCDPISGHTALYWYRQSLGQGLEFLIYFQGNSAPDKSGLPSDRFSAERTGGSVSTLTIQRTQQEDSAVYLCASSLGPGKLSNQPQHFGDGTRLSIL.

V and J are TRBV10-3 and TRBJ2-3, with 14 bases fitting TRBD2. CDR1 ENHRY and CDR2 SYGVKD come from the germline V gene. V shed 5 bases, J shed 4 bases, and the junction held 5 bases outside the gene matches. The CDR3 has 16 residues. Here the CDR3 reads CAISTGLAGAADTQYF. Written as DNA, the CDR3 is TGTGCCATCAGTACGGGACTAGCGGGAGCAGCAGATACGCAGTATTTT.

The CDR3 loop reads CASSKGQISTDTQYF. In DNA form, the CDR3 reads TGTGCCAGCAGCAAGGGACAGATCAGCACAGATACGCAGTATTTT. The rearrangement uses TRBV7-9 and TRBJ2-3, with 7 bases lining up with TRBD1. The CDR3 loop spans 15 amino acids. Trimming at V came to 5 bases and at J to 0 bases, leaving 5 bases not matched to a gene. Germline CDR1 SEHNR, CDR2 FQNEAQ (reference sequence).

The chain employs TRBV25-1 and TRBJ2-1; the match to TRBD2 covers 8 bases. J gave up 4 bases and V 1 base, and 9 bases lay outside the gene matches. This CDR3 is 17 amino acids long. Germline lookup yields CDR1 MGHDK and CDR2 SYGVNS. The CDR3 bases are TGTGCCAGCAGTGAATCGGGACCGGGAGGGCGGTACAATGAGCAGTTCTTC. Protein: CASSESGPGGRYNEQFF. Combining the CDR3 with reference TRBV25-1 and TRBJ2-1 gives the whole variable domain EADIYQTPRYLVIGTGKKITLECSQTMGHDKMYWYQQDPGMELHLIHYSYGVNSTEKGDLSSESTVSRIRTEHFPLTLESARPSHTSQYLCASSESGPGGRYNEQFFGPGTRLTVL.

The genes are TRBV28 and TRBJ2-1; 9 bases map to TRBD1. The length of the CDR3 is 15 residues. CDR1 is MDHEN, CDR2 SYDVKM, per germline. Losses at the gene ends were 5 bases for V and 4 bases for J; bases not matched to a gene: 6. CDR3 coding DNA: TGTGCCAGCAGTCGCCGGGACAGGGAATACAATGAGCAGTTCTTC. Encoded protein: CASSRRDREYNEQFF.

V usage is TRBV13 and J usage is TRBJ2-7, with 10 bases lining up with TRBD1. Germline CDR1 is PRHDT and CDR2 is FYEKMQ (reference sequence). The CDR3 spans 15 residues. With V trimmed by 4 bases and J by 3 bases, 6 bases remained unmatched. CDR3 in amino acids: CASSYTGTGDYEQYF. The CDR3 DNA reads TGTGCCAGCAGCTACACCGGGACAGGGGACTACGAGCAGTACTTC. The full variable domain, completed using reference TRBV13 and TRBJ2-7, is AAGVIQSPRHLIKEKRETATLKCYPIPRHDTVYWYQQGPGQDPQFLISFYEKMQSDKGSIPDRFSAQQFSDYHSELNMSSLELGDSALYFCASSYTGTGDYEQYFGPGTRLTVT.

This chain joins TRBV5-1 and TRBJ2-7; 12 bases line up with TRBD2. CDR3 length equals 15 residues. J gave up 3 bases and V 3 bases, and 4 bases lay outside the gene matches. Germline-derived CDR1 and CDR2 are SGHRS and YFSETQ. CDR3 sequence: CASSSGLAGNYEQYF. DNA of the CDR3: TGCGCCAGCAGCTCCGGACTAGCGGGAAACTACGAGCAGTACTTC.

This chain connects TRBV6-6 to TRBJ1-2; no clear D. The CDR3 totals 12 residues. The germline CDR1 and CDR2 sequences are MNHNY and SVGAGI (reference sequence). Deletions cut 5 bases from V and 6 bases from J, with 10 bases between. This CDR3 reads CASSEQRDGYTF. The CDR3 bases are TGTGCCAGCAGTGAGCAGCGCGATGGCTACACCTTC.

The rearrangement links TRBV28 to TRBJ1-5; D is uncertain. This CDR3 contains 16 residues. The germline V and J ends were trimmed by 3 bases and 0 bases, with 12 bases remaining between them. The germline CDR1 and CDR2 sequences are MDHEN and SYDVKM. CDR3 nucleotides: TGTGCCAGCAGTTTGGCACAGCCATATAGCAATCAGCCCCAGCATTTT. This codes for CASSLAQPYSNQPQHF.

A few counts support this clone. The chain uses TRBV2 and TRBJ1-2; 9 positions agree with TRBD1. Germline CDR1 and CDR2: SNHLY and FYNNEI. The CDR3 length is 15 residues. Trimming at V came to 3 bases and at J to 3 bases, leaving 5 bases not matched to a gene. The CDR3 sequence is CASSDERQGDYGYTF. In DNA, the CDR3 is TGTGCCAGCAGTGACGAGAGACAGGGGGACTATGGCTACACCTTC.

In DNA form, the CDR3 reads TGTGCCAGCAGCGCAGGCTCTGGGGCCAACGTCCTGACTTTC. Translated, it gives CASSAGSGANVLTF. J is TRBJ2-6 and V is TRBV5-4; D remains ambiguous. V was pared by 4 bases and J by 0 bases, with 5 bases between. The V gene's germline CDR1 is SGHNT and CDR2 YYREEE (reference sequence). There are 14 residues in the CDR3.

The chain recombines TRBV6-6 with TRBJ2-3, with TRBD2 matching over 7 bases. CDR1 is MNHNY and CDR2 is SVGAGI in the germline V gene (reference sequence). The length of the CDR3 is 11 residues. V shed 5 bases, J shed 8 bases, and the junction held 1 base outside the gene matches. The chain's CDR3 is CASSSGATQYF. The CDR3 region has the DNA TGTGCCAGCAGTAGCGGGGCTACGCAGTATTTT.

This clone was observed once. The V call is TRBV7-2, the J call TRBJ1-1; D is undetermined. Germline loops: CDR1 SGHTA, CDR2 FQGNSA. The CDR3 loop spans 17 amino acids. Trimming took 0 bases from V and 1 from J, leaving 15 bases between them. CDR3 sequence: CASSLALFASRNTEAFF. For the CDR3, the DNA is TGTGCCAGCAGCTTAGCACTATTCGCCAGTAGGAACACTGAAGCTTTCTTT.

Of note for this clone: The sample has other DNA sequences that encode this CDR3 too. The chain links TRBV4-2 to TRBJ1-1; 9 nucleotides align to TRBD1. J gave up 7 bases and V 1 base, and 7 bases lay outside the gene matches. The germline CDR1 and CDR2 sequences are LGHNA and YNFKEQ. CDR3 length: 15 amino acids. The CDR3 bases are TGTGCCAGCAGCCAAGTAACAGGGGGCGCCGATGAAGCTTTCTTT. As protein: CASSQVTGGADEAFF.

The chain has TRBV2 and TRBJ2-7; D uncertain. Per the germline V gene, CDR1 is SNHLY and CDR2 is FYNNEI. Trimming left V 6 bases short and J 2 bases short, with 5 bases between. This CDR3 spans 11 amino acids. The CDR3 reads CASSPAYEQYF. CDR3 bases: TGTGCCAGCAGCCCTGCCTACGAGCAGTACTTC.

The chain uses TRBV5-1 and TRBJ2-1, with 8 bases that match TRBD2. The CDR3 spans 16 residues. Germline V gives CDR1 SGHRS, CDR2 YFSETQ. After removal of 0 bases from V and 6 bases from J, the junction contained 8 bases not matched to a gene. CDR3 in amino acids: CASSLGSGGFGNEQFF. CDR3 nucleotide sequence: TGCGCCAGCAGCTTGGGGTCGGGAGGGTTCGGCAATGAGCAGTTCTTC. The complete variable domain, with remaining parts taken from reference TRBV5-1 and TRBJ2-1, reads KAGVTQTPRYLIKTRGQQVTLSCSPISGHRSVSWYQQTPGQGLQFLFEYFSETQRNKGNFPGRFSGRQFSNSRSEMNVSTLELGDSALYLCASSLGSGGFGNEQFFGPGTRLTVL.

The rearrangement links TRBV9 to TRBJ2-3; 9 bases are shared with TRBD1. There are 15 residues in the CDR3. Losses at the gene ends were 4 bases for V and 2 bases for J; bases not matched to a gene: 5. Germline V gene data show CDR1 as SGDLS and CDR2 as YYNGEE. The CDR3 nucleotides read TGTGCCAGCAGCTCCGGGACAGGGCCCACAGATACGCAGTATTTT. This codes for CASSSGTGPTDTQYF.

The rearrangement joins TRBV5-6 to TRBJ1-2; possibly TRBD1 for D (5 bases). This CDR3 region has 18 residues. V lost 6 bases and J 3 bases, leaving 27 bases between the germline ends. Germline assignment: CDR1 SGHDT and CDR2 YYEEEE. The CDR3 region is CASIPWGHLARSDYGYTF. The DNA for the CDR3 is TGTGCCAGCATCCCTTGGGGCCACCTGGCCCGGTCGGACTATGGCTACACCTTC.

This rearrangement joins TRBV6-5 to TRBJ1-2; D is uncertain. With 2 bases removed from V and 2 bases from J, the gap between germline ends came to 3 bases. The length of the CDR3 is 12 residues. Germline CDR1 is MNHEY and CDR2 is SVGAGI. The CDR3 spells CASSYQNYGYTF. DNA of the CDR3: TGTGCCAGCAGTTACCAGAACTATGGCTACACCTTC.

This clone has a handful of counts. The gene calls are TRBV14 and TRBJ2-2; 9 bases match TRBD2. Trimming removed 1 base from V and 2 bases from J; junction bases left unmatched: 5. CDR3 size: 17 residues. CDR1 is SGHDN and CDR2 is FVKESK in the germline V gene. The CDR3 DNA reads TGTGCCAGCAGCCAAGGGCCTAGCGGGACCAACACCGGGGAGCTGTTTTTT. This gives the protein CASSQGPSGTNTGELFF.

This chain uses TRBV7-2 with TRBJ1-4, with D possibly being TRBD1 (6 bases). CDR3 length equals 14 residues. V dropped 4 bases and J dropped 7 bases, with 13 bases sitting between them. CDR1 SGHTA and CDR2 FQGNSA come from the germline V gene. CDR3 nucleotide sequence: TGTGCCAGCAGCTCCCAGGGGTCGGGTGAAAAACTGTTTTTT. Amino acids: CASSSQGSGEKLFF.